This TCR beta chain came from a study of T cells after yellow fever vaccination. MiXCR was run by TCRdb on the 5' RACE reads, yielding one entry per CDR3 protein. The sample holds around 230,000 distinct CDR3 sequences, roughly 6.8% seen once. The CDR3 runs 15 residues. Germline values: CDR1 SQVTM, CDR2 ANQGSEA. V lost 0 bases to trimming and J lost 5 bases; unmatched junction nucleotides: 4. This clonotype was counted many times. The sequences come from CD4+ T cells sorted from PBMCs, collected on the day of the yellow fever booster vaccination. The V and J genes are TRBV29-1 and TRBJ2-2; TRBD2 matches 9 bases. This TCR came from a young man who received the YFV17D yellow fever vaccine. CDR3 bases: TGCAGCGTTGAAGAAGGTAGCGGGAGTACCGGGGAGCTGTTTTTT. It yields the protein CSVEEGSGSTGELFF.